This T cell receptor (beta chain) was identified in a study of regulatory T cells in long-lasting Graves disease (dated by TCRdb to about 2021). Looking at the study overall: Patients with newly diagnosed Graves' disease had been on antithyroid drugs for under 3 months. The study was conducted in China and was registered as a clinical trial. A total of around 33 samples underwent TCR sequencing, from about 13 patients with persistent Graves' disease and 20 patients with newly diagnosed Graves' disease. Persistent Graves' disease patients were compared with newly diagnosed Graves' disease patients by peripheral blood TCR sequencing and RNA sequencing. Paper-wide results and their limitations: Lower TCR Shannon entropy and fewer highly expanded clones were observed in persistent Graves' disease patients than in newly diagnosed patients, which suggested clonal expansion. The authors acknowledged the small sample size as a limitation that may reduce accuracy. Persistent patients shared more public clonotypes among themselves (approximately 2,500) than newly diagnosed patients did (more than 950). Peripheral blood alone was examined, since thyroid tissue, which constituted the primary lesion, could not be accessed. Sequencing and analysis were restricted to the TCR beta chain. Persistent disease showed preferential use of TRBV28, TRBJ1-2 and TRBJ2-5, whereas newly diagnosed disease favored TRBV20-1 and TRBJ2-1.

The time point label of this sample denotes: newly diagnosed GD, antithyroid drugs for less than 3 months. For both TCR sequencing and RNA sequencing, RNA was extracted from PBMCs in TRIzol. The diagnosis of Graves' disease was made according to American Thyroid Association guidelines. Patients were recruited from an endocrinology department in Xi'an, China. Each patient gave roughly 8.4 milliliters of peripheral blood, collected in an EDTA anticoagulant tube. Ficoll Paque Plus density gradient separation was used to isolate PBMCs, and no further T cell sorting was performed. An Agilent 2100 Bioanalyzer and agarose gel were used to assess RNA quality, and a NanoDrop 2000 was used to measure RNA concentration. This clonotype was seen more than once but under ten times. Its cognate antigen has yet to be identified. No clone much larger than this one lies a single base away; base qualities are absent.

Receptors were amplified or captured by multiplex PCR. TCRdb names Illumina HiSeq 4000 as the instrument used. CDR3 regions were amplified by Arm-PCR with iRepertoire HTBI primers to construct TCR beta libraries. Before sequencing, the PCR products underwent gel purification. Per the authors' processing: Gene usage analysis of CDR3 amino acid clonotypes used the roughly 60 TRBV and around 14 TRBJ segments found across samples. COPE and FqMerger were used to merge the filtered high-quality paired reads into contigs. BLAST was used to align contigs to the IMGT TRBV, TRBD and TRBJ reference genes, and CDR3 was defined following IMGT. Any clonotype with a frequency above 0.1% was classified as a highly expanded clone. Repertoire diversity was measured by Shannon entropy, and V-J evenness by the Gini coefficient. Public clonotypes were defined as clonotypes shared by more than one individual. TCRdb's own reprocessing of the public reads used fastp at Q25 and MiXCR and kept productive beta chains. Rows merge per CDR3 protein into single entries with the most common DNA and genes. These V and J calls originate from TCRdb's pipeline instead of the authors' own analysis. Present in this sample are fewer than 550,000 distinct CDR3 sequences, less than 20% of which were seen just once. The ten biggest clones cover about a quarter of the sample.

Reading from cysteine to phenylalanine, the CDR3 counts 15 amino acids. CDR3 DNA only is kept here, 45 bases in frame from base 1. Cut back by 1 base and 0 bases, the V and J ends lie 12 bases apart. The CDR1 and CDR2 encoded by the germline V gene (reference sequence) are DFQATT and SNEGSKA. These sequences were also reported in another study, on T cells in Graves' hyperthyroidism and ophthalmopathy. Taken from the second paper: Stable Graves' hyperthyroidism was defined as no progression to ophthalmopathy during 18 months of follow-up. The hyperthyroidism patients were between 18 and 65 years old and newly diagnosed, with a disease duration of less than 2 months. Exclusion was applied to patients with uncontrolled infections, other autoimmune diseases, pregnancy or lactation. Diagnoses were based on clinical symptoms, serum thyroxine and TRAb, thyroid ultrasound and orbital computed tomography. The TCR CDR3 was subjected to a first round of RT-PCR using the HTBI primer set and the Qiagen OneStep RT-PCR kit. Most expanded thyroid clonotypes (frequency above 0.001) were also detected in blood, a finding suggesting that blood repertoires may reflect thyroid immune responses. In cross-validation, a model built on a 13 V-J signature told ophthalmopathy apart from stable hyperthyroidism with approximately 90% sensitivity and about 81% specificity, and in testing the same model reached 80%/75%. During validation, the model predicted progression to ophthalmopathy a median of around six months ahead of onset, with 60% to 71% sensitivity and about 72% specificity. A discovery cohort of roughly 100 patients, approximately 45 with Graves' ophthalmopathy and roughly 59 with stable Graves' hyperthyroidism, was used to find distinguishing TCR V-J signatures. An independent validation cohort of 18 to 20 hyperthyroidism patients and approximately 17 patients who later progressed to ophthalmopathy tested prospective prediction of ophthalmopathy. The roughly 100 discovery patients were randomly divided into training and test sets at a 7:3 ratio. In over five Graves' hyperthyroidism patients, the study also compared T-cell repertoires from thyroid tissue with T-cell repertoires from blood. After blood sampling, hyperthyroidism patients were treated with methimazole at a starting dose of 30 mg daily, and ophthalmopathy patients were treated with high-dose intravenous methylprednisolone. The libraries were constructed in a second round of multiplex PCR and then size-selected and purified. Paired-end sequencing of the libraries was performed with 100 bp reads on an Illumina HiSeq2000. SOAPnuke was used to process the raw data, throwing out any read that contained adapters or uncalled bases, had a mean Phred below 15, or lacked an exact constant-primer or identifier match. COPE v1.2.5 was used to merge the high-quality paired reads, and each unique nucleotide sequence was defined as a clonotype. MiTCR v1.1 was used to align the clonotypes against IMGT TRBV, TRBD and TRBJ reference segments. The analysis included only V-J combinations with a frequency above 0.0001, which together covered 98% to 99.2% of the repertoires. A TCS score was defined as the ratio between F50 (clonal expansion) and ExV (chaos), using BLOSUM62-based TCRdist between CDR3 peptides within each V-J. Welch's t-statistics and random forest reduced 450 to 600 V-J features to roughly 13, which were used in a naive Bayes classifier (R e1071). Sample size was not statistically predetermined, and blinding of investigators to group allocation was not performed. The paper reports TCR Vbeta CDR3 sequencing of approximately 140 peripheral blood samples: around 41 ophthalmopathy, approximately 74 hyperthyroidism and roughly 17 progressor patients.

This specimen was peripheral blood mononuclear cells (PBMCs), taken at new diagnosis, from a patient treated with antithyroid drugs. The TCR was taken from a woman aged 18-29 years with Graves disease. Donor details come from another sample of the same person, matched by shared clones. The chain was built from TRBV20-1 and TRBJ2-5; TRBD2 is perhaps the D gene, given 5 matching bases. The bases are TGCAGTGCTAGAGTTTGGCGGGTGAACCAAGAGACCCAGTACTTC. This translates into CSARVWRVNQETQYF.